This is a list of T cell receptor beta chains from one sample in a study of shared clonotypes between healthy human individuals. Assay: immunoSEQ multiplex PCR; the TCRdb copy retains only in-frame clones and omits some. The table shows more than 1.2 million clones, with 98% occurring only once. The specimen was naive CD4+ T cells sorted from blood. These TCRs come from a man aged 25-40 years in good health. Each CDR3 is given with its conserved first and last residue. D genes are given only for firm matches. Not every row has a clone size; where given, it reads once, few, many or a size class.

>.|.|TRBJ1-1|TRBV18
CASWARGTEAFF
TGTGCCAGCTGGGCACGGGGGACTGAAGCTTTCTTT
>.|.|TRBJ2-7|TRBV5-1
CASGISEWPFYEQYF
TGCGCCAGCGGGATTTCTGAATGGCCATTCTACGAGCAGTACTTC
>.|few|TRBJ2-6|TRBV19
CASSGISSGANVLTF
TGTGCCAGTAGTGGAATAAGCTCTGGGGCCAACGTCCTGACTTTC
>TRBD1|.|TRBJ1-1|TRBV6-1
CASSAGQSYRMNTEAFF
TGTGCCAGCAGTGCGGGACAGTCCTATCGTATGAACACTGAAGCTTTCTTT
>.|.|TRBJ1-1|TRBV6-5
CASSYPGLTEAFF
TGTGCCAGCAGTTACCCGGGGCTCACTGAAGCTTTCTTT
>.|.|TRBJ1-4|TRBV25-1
CASAKRQTNEKLFF
TGTGCCAGCGCAAAAAGACAAACTAATGAAAAACTGTTTTTT
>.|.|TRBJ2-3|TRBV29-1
CSTDGGTDTQYF
TGCAGCACTGACGGGGGCACAGATACGCAGTATTTT
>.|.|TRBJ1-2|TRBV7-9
CASSLDLSYGYTF
TGTGCCAGCAGCTTAGATTTGAGCTATGGCTACACCTTC
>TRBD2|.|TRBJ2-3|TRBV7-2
CASRKGLGREPLMQYF
TGTGCCAGCAGAAAAGGTCTCGGGCGGGAGCCACTCATGCAGTATTTT
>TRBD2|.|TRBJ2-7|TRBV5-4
CASSLAWGEGYEQYF
TGTGCCAGCAGCTTGGCCTGGGGGGAGGGCTACGAGCAGTACTTC
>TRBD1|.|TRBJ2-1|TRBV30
CAWSGAGGFYNEQFF
TGTGCCTGGAGTGGGGCAGGGGGCTTCTACAATGAGCAGTTCTTC
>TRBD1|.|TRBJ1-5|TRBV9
CASSAGDSRNQPQHF
TGTGCCAGCAGCGCCGGGGACAGCCGAAATCAGCCCCAGCATTTT
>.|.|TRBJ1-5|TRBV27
CASSLGDSAAQHF
TGTGCCAGCAGCCTAGGGGACTCGGCAGCCCAGCATTTT
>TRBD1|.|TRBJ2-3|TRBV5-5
CASSRGQGTTDTQYF
TGTGCCAGCAGCCGGGGACAGGGTACCACAGATACGCAGTATTTT
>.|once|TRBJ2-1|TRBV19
CASMMYSGNEQFF
TGTGCCAGTATGATGTACTCGGGGAATGAGCAGTTCTTC
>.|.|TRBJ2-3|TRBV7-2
CASSLLTDTQYF
TGTGCCAGCAGCCTCCTCACAGATACGCAGTATTTT
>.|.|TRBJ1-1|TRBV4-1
CASSPALGSEAFF
TGCGCCAGCAGCCCCGCCTTGGGGTCTGAAGCTTTCTTT
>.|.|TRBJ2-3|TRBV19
CASSLLAASTDTQYF
TGTGCCAGTAGCCTACTAGCCGCTAGCACAGATACGCAGTATTTT
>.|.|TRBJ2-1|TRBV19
CASSIVTGRGPYNEQFF
TGTGCCAGTAGTATAGTGACGGGGCGGGGACCCTACAATGAGCAGTTCTTC
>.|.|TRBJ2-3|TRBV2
CASLSERTDTQYF
TGTGCCAGTCTCTCAGAGAGAACAGATACGCAGTATTTT
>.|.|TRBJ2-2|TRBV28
CASSSPGRNTGELFF
TGTGCCAGCAGTTCCCCCGGACGGAACACCGGGGAGCTGTTTTTT
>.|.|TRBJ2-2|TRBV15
CATSREPPRNLPNTGELFF
TGTGCCACCAGCAGAGAACCCCCGCGGAACCTACCGAACACCGGGGAGCTGTTTTTT
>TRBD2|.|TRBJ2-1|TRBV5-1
CASSSQATRLAGTNEQFF
TGCGCCAGCAGCTCTCAAGCGACACGACTAGCAGGAACTAATGAGCAGTTCTTC
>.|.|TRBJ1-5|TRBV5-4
CASSAQGAGQPQHF
TGTGCCAGCAGCGCACAGGGAGCGGGGCAGCCCCAGCATTTT
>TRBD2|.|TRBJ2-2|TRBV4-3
CASSPRFGGRAVTGELFF
TGCGCCAGCAGCCCTAGATTTGGTGGGAGGGCTGTCACCGGGGAGCTGTTTTTT
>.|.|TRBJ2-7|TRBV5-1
CASSSYIAGDEQYF
TGCGCCAGCAGCTCTTATATTGCGGGCGACGAGCAGTACTTC
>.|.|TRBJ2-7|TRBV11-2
CASSFVSYEQYF
TGTGCCAGCAGCTTCGTGTCCTACGAGCAGTACTTC
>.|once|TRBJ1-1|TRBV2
CASSRSGTEAFF
TGTGCCAGCAGTCGGAGCGGCACTGAAGCTTTCTTT
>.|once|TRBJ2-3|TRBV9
CASTGAGVTDTQYF
TGTGCCAGCACCGGAGCGGGTGTCACAGATACGCAGTATTTT
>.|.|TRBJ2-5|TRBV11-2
CASSPGLQETQYF
TGTGCCAGCAGCCCTGGACTGCAAGAGACCCAGTACTTC
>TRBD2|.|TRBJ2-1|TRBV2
CASGRLAGEGEQFF
TGTGCCAGCGGAAGACTAGCGGGAGAAGGAGAGCAGTTCTTC
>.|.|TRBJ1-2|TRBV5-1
CASSLTSGTSYGYTF
TGCGCCAGCAGCTTGACCTCCGGGACAAGCTATGGCTACACCTTC
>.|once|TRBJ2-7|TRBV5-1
CASSFLRENAYEQYF
TGCGCCAGCAGCTTCCTCAGGGAGAACGCCTACGAGCAGTACTTC
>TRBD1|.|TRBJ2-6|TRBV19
CASSDGTANPAGANVLTF
TGTGCCAGTAGCGATGGGACAGCAAATCCGGCGGGGGCCAACGTCCTGACTTTC
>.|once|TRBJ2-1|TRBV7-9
CASSFSDRSSYNEQFF
TGTGCCAGCAGCTTTTCCGATCGGAGCTCCTACAATGAGCAGTTCTTC
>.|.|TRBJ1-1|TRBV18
CASSPPVVAQAFF
TGTGCCAGCTCACCACCGGTTGTGGCCCAAGCTTTCTTT
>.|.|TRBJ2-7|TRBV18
CASSPGYTVYEQYF
TGTGCCAGCTCACCAGGCTACACAGTCTACGAGCAGTACTTC
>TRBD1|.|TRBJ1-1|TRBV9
CASNTGTGGTAFF
TGTGCCAGTAACACCGGGACAGGGGGCACAGCTTTCTTT
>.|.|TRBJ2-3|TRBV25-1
CASSEVGIPDTQYF
TGTGCCAGCAGTGAGGTCGGTATCCCAGATACGCAGTATTTT
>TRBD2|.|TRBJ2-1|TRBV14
CASSQGTSGSYNEQFF
TGTGCCAGCAGCCAAGGAACTAGCGGCTCCTACAATGAGCAGTTCTTC
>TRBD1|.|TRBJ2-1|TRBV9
CASSAGSRQGDEARYNEQFF
TGTGCCAGCAGCGCAGGTTCTAGACAGGGGGATGAGGCGAGATACAATGAGCAGTTCTTC
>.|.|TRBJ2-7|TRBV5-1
CASSFPGSSYEQYF
TGCGCCAGCAGCTTTCCAGGGAGCTCCTACGAGCAGTACTTC
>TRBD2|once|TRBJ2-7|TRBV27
CASSFFSPDIWPTGTMDYEQYF
TGTGCCAGCAGTTTCTTTTCCCCGGACATTTGGCCTACCGGGACTATGGACTACGAGCAGTACTTC
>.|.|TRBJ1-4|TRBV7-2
CASSLGVGVLELFF
TGTGCCAGCAGCTTAGGCGTTGGGGTATTGGAACTGTTTTTT
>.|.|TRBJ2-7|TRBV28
CASSSLGSGSYEQYF
TGTGCCAGCAGTTCCCTCGGGAGCGGCTCCTACGAGCAGTACTTC
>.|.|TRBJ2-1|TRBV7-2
CASSLLAGLHYNEQFF
TGTGCCAGCAGCTTACTCGCGGGATTGCACTACAATGAGCAGTTCTTC
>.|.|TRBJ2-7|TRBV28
CASRADSYEQYF
TGTGCCAGCAGAGCAGACTCCTACGAGCAGTACTTC
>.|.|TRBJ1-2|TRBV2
CASSEQGPNYGYTF
TGTGCCAGCAGTGAACAGGGCCCTAACTATGGCTACACCTTC
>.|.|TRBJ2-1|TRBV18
CASSPRAGNEQFF
TGTGCCAGCTCCCCCCGGGCGGGCAATGAGCAGTTCTTC
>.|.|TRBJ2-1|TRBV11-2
CASSPGLLYNEQFF
TGTGCCAGCAGCCCGGGGCTACTATACAATGAGCAGTTCTTC
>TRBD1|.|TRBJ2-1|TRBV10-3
CATKQGETYNEQFF
TGTGCCACGAAACAGGGGGAAACCTACAATGAGCAGTTCTTC
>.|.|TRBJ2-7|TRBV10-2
CASRVRGSYEQYF
TGCGCCAGCAGGGTCCGTGGATCCTACGAGCAGTACTTC
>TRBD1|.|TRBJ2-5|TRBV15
CATSRVVLGQGGTQYF
TGTGCCACCAGCAGAGTCGTCCTGGGACAGGGCGGGACCCAGTACTTC
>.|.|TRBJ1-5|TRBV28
CASSLIQGSNQPQHF
TGTGCCAGCAGTTTAATCCAGGGGAGTAATCAGCCCCAGCATTTT
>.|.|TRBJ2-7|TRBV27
CASSTRGGIYEQYF
TGTGCCAGCAGCACCAGGGGAGGGATCTACGAGCAGTACTTC
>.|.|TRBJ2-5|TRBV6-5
CASTREGQGAQYF
TGTGCCAGCACGAGGGAGGGTCAGGGGGCCCAGTACTTC
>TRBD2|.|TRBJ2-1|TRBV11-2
CASSPSGIYNEQFF
TGTGCCAGCAGCCCAAGCGGGATCTACAATGAGCAGTTCTTC
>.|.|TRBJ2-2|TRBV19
CASSPSYWGTGELFF
TGTGCCAGTAGCCCTTCCTACTGGGGCACCGGGGAGCTGTTTTTT
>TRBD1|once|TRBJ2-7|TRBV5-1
CASRPSPTGHEQYF
TGCGCCAGCAGACCTTCCCCGACAGGGCACGAGCAGTACTTC